The 23 T cell receptor beta chains in this list originate from one sample, sequenced in a study of CD8 T cells in Susac syndrome. Random hexamers served to reverse transcribe roughly 0.45 to 1 ug RNA. Each CDR3 protein is one row after TCRdb ran MiXCR on the immunoSEQ multiplex PCR reads. The sample lists 150,000 to 200,000 distinct CDR3 sequences, roughly 94% seen once, with 0.09% to 0.1% in the top ten. Sequenced material: CD4+ T cells from PBMCs. These receptors all stem from a human donor with multiple sclerosis.

V usage is TRBV30 and J usage is TRBJ2-6, with TRBD1 as a possible D gene (6 bases). V was pared by 5 bases and J by 2 bases, with 10 bases between. The CDR3 extends over 14 amino acids. The germline V gene has CDR1 GTSNPN and CDR2 SVGIG (reference sequence). CDR3 residues: CAWVRGPGANVLTF. CDR3 sequence (DNA): TGTGCCTGGGTCAGGGGACCTGGGGCCAACGTCCTGACTTTC.

The rearrangement joins TRBV6-5 to TRBJ2-7; 13 bases are a match to TRBD2. This CDR3 contains 14 residues. CDR1 is MNHEY, CDR2 SVGAGI, per germline. Unmatched junction bases numbered 1, after V lost 4 bases and J lost 4 bases. The DNA of the CDR3 is TGTGCCAGCAGTTTACTAGCGGGAGGGTACGAGCAGTACTTC. This translates into CASSLLAGGYEQYF.

V is TRBV9 and J is TRBJ1-6; D gene unclear. The germline CDR1 and CDR2 sequences are SGDLS and YYNGEE. The V end lost 3 bases, the J end lost 10 bases, and 20 bases lay between the germline ends. This CDR3 is built from 16 residues. CDR3 coding DNA: TGTGCCAGCAGCGAAAGGACCGGGCCCGTCTCATCACCCCTCCACTTT. Translating it yields CASSERTGPVSSPLHF.

The chain has TRBV19 and TRBJ2-3; D is possibly TRBD1 or TRBD2 (5 bases each). The CDR3 runs 13 residues. Germline values: CDR1 LNHDA, CDR2 SQIVND (reference sequence). The germline V and J ends were trimmed by 0 bases and 4 bases, with 5 bases remaining between them. In DNA, the CDR3 is TGTGCCAGTAGTATAGAGGGGGCAGATACGCAGTATTTT. This encodes CASSIEGADTQYF.

The chain's CDR3 is CAWSPKTGRRKGYTF. The CDR3 DNA reads TGTGCCTGGAGTCCGAAGACAGGGAGGAGAAAGGGCTACACCTTC. J is TRBJ1-2 and V is TRBV30; 7 nucleotides agree with TRBD1. CDR3 length: 15 residues. Germline CDR1 is GTSNPN and CDR2 is SVGIG (reference sequence). Trimming took 2 bases from V and 8 from J; bases not matched to a gene: 14. The full variable domain, rest sourced from reference TRBV30 and TRBJ1-2, is SQTIHQWPATLVQPVGSPLSLECTVEGTSNPNLYWYRQAAGRGLQLLFYSVGIGQISSEVPQNLSASRPQDRQFILSSKKLLLSDSGFYLCAWSPKTGRRKGYTFGSGTRLTVV.

The sample holds a few counts of this clonotype. The chain links TRBV7-3 to TRBJ2-3; the match to TRBD2 covers 10 bases. The CDR3 contains 15 residues. V dropped 4 bases and J dropped 1; count of bases not matched to a gene: 2. Germline CDR1 SGHTA, CDR2 FQGTGA. CDR3 DNA: TGTGCCAGCAGCTCCGGGACTAGCGGCACAGATACGCAGTATTTT. Translating it yields CASSSGTSGTDTQYF.

The chain is built from TRBV20-1 and TRBJ2-5, with TRBD1 matching 8 bases. CDR1 and CDR2 from the germline V gene are DFQATT and SNEGSKA (reference sequence). The CDR3 sequence is 13 residues long. V was pared by 5 bases and J by 0 bases, with 2 bases of the junction left unmatched. The CDR3 DNA follows: TGCAGTGCTTGGGACAGGTACCAAGAGACCCAGTACTTC. Translating gives CSAWDRYQETQYF.

The chain is built from TRBV6-5 and TRBJ1-4, with D perhaps TRBD1 (5 bases). Looked up from germline, CDR1 is MNHEY and CDR2 is SVGAGI. This CDR3 comprises 14 residues. The V gene lost 2 bases and the J gene lost 7 bases, with 11 bases spanning the gap. The CDR3 here is CASSYGGVVEKLFF. The CDR3, as DNA: TGTGCCAGCAGTTACGGGGGAGTAGTTGAAAAACTGTTTTTT.

This chain connects TRBV5-6 to TRBJ2-1, with D tentatively TRBD1 (5 bases). Germline V CDR1 and CDR2: SGHDT, YYEEEE. The CDR3 sequence is 14 residues long. V was cut by 6 bases and J by 0 bases, with 10 bases left in between. CDR3 in DNA: TGTGCCAGCAACTTAGGGGACTCCTACAATGAGCAGTTCTTC. It encodes CASNLGDSYNEQFF.

The chain links TRBV27 to TRBJ1-2; a possible D gene is TRBD1 (6 bases). This CDR3 spans 13 amino acids. The germline V gene encodes CDR1 MNHEY and CDR2 SMNVEV (reference sequence). Trimming left V 8 bases short and J 0 bases short, with 10 bases between. The CDR3 here is CASGGTANYGYTF. In DNA, the CDR3 is TGTGCCAGCGGGGGCACAGCTAACTATGGCTACACCTTC.

V and J are TRBV6-5 and TRBJ2-1; D is unclear. Trimming stripped 8 bases from V and 3 bases from J, with 11 bases between. The germline gives CDR1 MNHEY, CDR2 SVGAGI. CDR3 length: 13 residues. CDR3 loop: CASRAVGYNEQFF. The CDR3 DNA reads as TGTGCCAGCCGCGCCGTGGGCTACAATGAGCAGTTCTTC.

Details on this clonotype: The junction shows a germline mismatch at one end, possibly a read error. The chain combines TRBV3-1 with TRBJ1-3; D not resolved. The CDR3 runs to 13 residues. CDR1 is LGHDT and CDR2 is YNNKEL in the germline V gene (reference sequence). In DNA, the CDR3 is TGTGCCAGCAGCTACCAGACTGGAAAGACCATATATTTT. Translated, it gives CASSYQTGKTIYF.

The chain is built from TRBV14 and TRBJ2-1; the D gene is possibly TRBD2 (6 bases). Per germline, CDR1 SGHDN and CDR2 FVKESK. V lost 0 bases, J lost 6 bases, and 9 bases lay in between. This CDR3 has 14 residues. The CDR3 DNA reads TGTGCCAGCAGCCAAGAGCGGGGCTCCAATGAGCAGTTCTTC. This encodes CASSQERGSNEQFF. Using reference TRBV14 and TRBJ2-1 for the parts outside the CDR3, the full variable domain is EAGVTQFPSHSVIEKGQTVTLRCDPISGHDNLYWYRRVMGKEIKFLLHFVKESKQDESGMPNNRFLAERTGGTYSTLKVQPAELEDSGVYFCASSQERGSNEQFFGPGTRLTVL.

The gene calls are TRBV7-7 and TRBJ2-1, with TRBD2 identical over 12 bases. Trimming cost V 6 bases and J 8 bases; bases outside gene matches: 8. This CDR3 contains 15 residues. Germline-derived CDR1 and CDR2 are SSHAT and FNYEAQ (reference sequence). The CDR3 loop is CASSSTSGSSDEQFF. The CDR3 bases are TGTGCCAGCAGTTCGACTAGCGGGAGTAGTGATGAGCAGTTCTTC.

The chain has TRBV18 and TRBJ2-5; D unclear. Per the germline V gene, CDR1 is KGHSH and CDR2 is LQKENI. The CDR3 contains 15 residues. V lost 0 bases, J lost 1 base, and 9 bases lay in between. In DNA, the CDR3 is TGTGCCAGCTCACCACCCCCCGGGCTCCAAGAGACCCAGTACTTC. Protein product: CASSPPPGLQETQYF.

Only one count was recorded for this clonotype. V is TRBV20-1 and J is TRBJ2-3; no reliable D call. Germline values: CDR1 DFQATT, CDR2 SNEGSKA (reference sequence). V gave up 3 bases and J gave up 6 bases, with 7 bases separating them. The length of the CDR3 is 11 residues. As DNA, the CDR3 is TGCAGTGCTAGGGGTGGCGATACGCAGTATTTT. Its protein product is CSARGGDTQYF.

The chain employs TRBV7-2 and TRBJ1-2; the D is unclear. Germline lookup yields CDR1 SGHTA and CDR2 FQGNSA. The CDR3 length is 14 residues. Trimming pared 4 bases from V and 6 bases from J, leaving 15 bases between. CDR3: CASSSFLGMNGYTF. Here the CDR3 DNA reads TGTGCCAGCAGCTCGTTTCTGGGTATGAATGGCTACACCTTC.

The CDR3 is CASSVGSGLAENNEQFF. CDR3 sequence (DNA): TGTGCCAGCAGCGTAGGCTCCGGACTAGCGGAAAACAATGAGCAGTTCTTC. The J gene is TRBJ2-1, the V gene TRBV9, with TRBD2 identical over 10 bases. Germline trimming cut 0 bases from V and 5 bases from J; bases unmatched to any gene: 8. The length of the CDR3 is 17 residues. The germline V gene encodes CDR1 SGDLS and CDR2 YYNGEE.

The chain is built from TRBV18 and TRBJ2-7; D ambiguous. V lost 5 bases and J 2 bases, leaving 10 bases between the germline ends. Germline-derived CDR1 and CDR2 are KGHSH and LQKENI. The length of the CDR3 is 13 residues. The CDR3 protein is CASSESATYEQYF. The CDR3 DNA reads TGTGCCAGCTCAGAATCGGCTACCTACGAGCAGTACTTC.

V gene TRBV6-5 combines with J gene TRBJ1-1, with D unresolved. The CDR3 runs to 13 residues. Trimming shortened V by 4 bases and J by 5 bases, and 11 bases separated the two germline ends. Germline V gene lookup returns CDR1 MNHEY and CDR2 SVGAGI. The CDR3 DNA is TGTGCCAGCAGTTCGGAGGATAGGACTGAAGCTTTCTTT. This encodes CASSSEDRTEAFF.

The CDR3 region has the DNA TGTGCCAGCAGCGCCCGACTCTCGAACACTGAAGCTTTCTTT. Translated: CASSARLSNTEAFF. This chain joins TRBV9 and TRBJ1-1; D uncertain. The V and J ends lost 3 bases and 1 base respectively, with 10 bases between them. CDR3 size: 14 residues. CDR1 is SGDLS and CDR2 is YYNGEE in the germline V gene.

The J gene is TRBJ1-4, the V gene TRBV9; 7 nucleotides align to TRBD1. The V segment lost 0 bases and the J segment 5 bases; nucleotides outside the gene matches: 4. This CDR3 comprises 15 residues. Germline V gene data show CDR1 as SGDLS and CDR2 as YYNGEE. The CDR3 nucleotides are TGTGCCAGCAGCGTAGGGACAGGTCCAAATGAAAAACTGTTTTTT. Translation: CASSVGTGPNEKLFF.

The J gene is TRBJ1-1, the V gene TRBV30, with no clear D. The V end was cut by 2 bases, the J end by 4 bases, with 14 bases between. Germline V gene sequence: CDR1 GTSNPN, CDR2 SVGIG (reference sequence). The CDR3 spans 14 residues. CDR3: CAWSTPPSTTEAFF. The DNA for the CDR3 is TGTGCCTGGAGTACTCCCCCTTCTACCACTGAAGCTTTCTTT.